This T cell receptor beta chain was identified in a study of cytomegalovirus exposure and HLA in healthy donors. Study overall: Genotyping of more than 300 donors showed that about 83% belonged to the Caucasian-associated ancestry cluster.

Overall study findings and caveats: Immune exposure data for these donors was limited to CMV serostatus. Follow-up analysis seemed to connect common viral pathogens with several of the most significant clusters identified. Cytomegalovirus status was reportedly diagnosed by the classifier with high sensitivity and specificity.

The CDR3 has 15 residues. V gave up 5 bases and J gave up 5 bases; unmatched junction bases: 11. Germline values: CDR1 SGHAT, CDR2 FQNNGV. About this clone: No antigen is known for it.

PCR involved 60 Vbeta and 13 Jbeta primers. Method: immunoSEQ multiplex PCR; TCRdb's copy keeps in-frame clones and lacks some. This sample has approximately 97,000 clones, with 83% found just once. This TCR derives from a man aged 35-49 years in good health and CMV-seronegative. The specimen sequenced was PBMCs. The J gene is TRBJ2-7, the V gene TRBV11-2, with 8 bases matching TRBD1. The CDR3 here is CASSLRRDRNDEQYF. The CDR3 coding sequence is TGTGCCAGCAGCCTACGGCGGGACAGGAATGACGAGCAGTACTTC.